The next 16 T cell receptor beta chains were all read from a single sample in a study of blood T cell repertoires in COVID-19 (TCRdb year 2020). The library came from the immunoSEQ multiplex PCR assay. TCRdb's version of the immuneACCESS table is confined to in-frame rearrangements and falls short of the full clone set. An unresolved V gene accounts for under half of the shortfall where checked; the remainder is of unknown origin. This sample has 80,000 to 90,000 clones in its table, and less than 90% of those were observed once. 1.2% of the sample belongs to the ten largest clones. The sequenced sample was peripheral blood. These receptors were collected from a man older than 75 with active or convalescent COVID-19.

A single count supports this clone. V and J are TRBV27 and TRBJ2-1, with D possibly matching TRBD2 (5 bases). The CDR3 consists of 13 residues. Germline values: CDR1 MNHEY, CDR2 SMNVEV (reference sequence). V lost 2 bases, J lost 10 bases, and 12 bases lay in between. CDR3 sequence reads: CASSLRLANEQFF. The CDR3 DNA sequence: TGTGCCAGCAGTTTAAGGCTAGCAAACGAGCAGTTCTTC.

This rearrangement joins TRBV18 to TRBJ2-3, with 9 bases that match TRBD2. The germline V gene has CDR1 KGHSH and CDR2 LQKENI. J was trimmed by 4 bases and V by 5 bases; bases with no gene match: 1. The CDR3 is made up of 13 amino acids. In DNA form, the CDR3 reads TGTGCCAGCTCATCTAGCGGGGCAGATACGCAGTATTTT. Protein: CASSSSGADTQYF.

J is TRBJ2-3 and V is TRBV6-5; 9 bases fit TRBD1. Germline loops: CDR1 MNHEY, CDR2 SVGAGI. The CDR3 runs to 15 residues. Trimming removed 8 bases from V and 2 bases from J; junction bases left unmatched: 8. The CDR3 loop is CASSGDRVVTDTQYF. DNA of the CDR3: TGTGCCAGCTCCGGGGACAGGGTGGTCACAGATACGCAGTATTTT.

The chain recombines TRBV6-2 or TRBV6-3 with TRBJ2-1; TRBD2 aligns across 7 bases. Germline V gene data show CDR1 as MNHEY and CDR2 as SVGEGT. V gave up 6 bases and J gave up 9 bases; unmatched junction bases: 14. This CDR3 has 15 amino acids. This CDR3 is CASSRSGVGLVEQFF. As DNA, the CDR3 is TGTGCCAGCAGCAGAAGCGGGGTGGGCCTTGTTGAGCAGTTCTTC.

The genes are TRBV7-2 and TRBJ2-7; weak D call: TRBD2 (6 bases). From germline, CDR1 is SGHTA and CDR2 FQGNSA. V lost 1 base and J lost 6, with 16 bases in between. The CDR3 has 15 residues. CDR3 DNA: TGTGCCAGCAGCTTAGGTAGCGGCTCCCTCCTCGAGCAGTACTTC. This sequence encodes CASSLGSGSLLEQYF.

This clone has just a few counts. The genes are TRBV12-3 or TRBV12-4 and TRBJ1-6; TRBD1 agrees at 9 bases. Germline trimming cut 8 bases from V and 11 bases from J; bases unmatched to any gene: 7. The CDR3 spans 13 residues. The CDR3 DNA reads as TGTGCCAGCGGGGGACAGGGTAAAACACCCCTCCACTTT. Amino acids: CASGGQGKTPLHF.

Here the CDR3 reads CASSAPGARYEQYF. Here the CDR3 DNA reads TGTGCCAGCAGCGCCCCAGGGGCGCGGTACGAGCAGTACTTC. The V and J genes are TRBV11-2 and TRBJ2-7, with D maybe TRBD1 (6 bases). The CDR3 contains 14 residues. Germline loops: CDR1 SGHAT, CDR2 FQNNGV. Trimming cost V 5 bases and J 4 bases, with 15 bases left between them.

The CDR3 coding sequence is TGTGCCAGCAGTCTTAATCGACAGGGGTATCGACAGCCCCAGCATTTT. It translates to CASSLNRQGYRQPQHF. The chain links TRBV28 to TRBJ1-5, with 8 positions matching TRBD1. The CDR3 is 16 residues long. Per the germline V gene, CDR1 is MDHEN and CDR2 is SYDVKM. With 5 bases clipped from V and 7 bases from J, the junction kept 13 bases outside the gene matches.

The chain joins TRBV28 to TRBJ1-2, with D maybe TRBD1 (6 bases). Germline CDR1 MDHEN, CDR2 SYDVKM. Trimming cost V 3 bases and J 6 bases, with 20 bases left between them. This CDR3 contains 16 residues. CDR3 residues: CASSFFGGAETNGYTF. The CDR3 bases are TGTGCCAGCAGTTTTTTCGGGGGGGCTGAGACTAATGGCTACACCTTC.

This rearrangement joins TRBV19 to TRBJ2-1, with 9 bases fitting TRBD2. Trimming removed 5 bases from V and 4 bases from J; junction bases left unmatched: 9. The germline V gene encodes CDR1 LNHDA and CDR2 SQIVND (reference sequence). The CDR3 length is 16 residues. CDR3 region: CASSPRLAVDYNEQFF. The DNA of the CDR3 is TGTGCCAGTAGTCCCCGACTAGCGGTCGATTACAATGAGCAGTTCTTC.

The chain uses TRBV2 and TRBJ1-3; no reliable D call. The CDR3 runs to 14 residues. The V and J ends lost 1 base and 2 bases respectively, with 6 bases between them. The germline V gene has CDR1 SNHLY and CDR2 FYNNEI. The CDR3 loop reads CASSEGSAGNTIYF. The CDR3 DNA is TGTGCCAGCAGTGAAGGTTCGGCTGGAAACACCATATATTTT.

The rearrangement links TRBV5-4 to TRBJ2-1; the match to TRBD2 covers 7 bases. Germline CDR1 SGHNT, CDR2 YYREEE (reference sequence). The CDR3 has 16 residues. With 6 bases clipped from V and 0 bases from J, the junction kept 9 bases outside the gene matches. CDR3 sequence (DNA): TGTGCCAGCACCCCGACGCGGGGGAGCTCCTACAATGAGCAGTTCTTC. Translated, it gives CASTPTRGSSYNEQFF.

This chain connects TRBV27 to TRBJ2-3; D is perhaps TRBD2 (7 bases). Per the germline V gene, CDR1 is MNHEY and CDR2 is SMNVEV (reference sequence). The CDR3 covers 15 residues. V was pared by 3 bases and J by 4 bases, with 14 bases between. CDR3 sequence (DNA): TGTGCCAGCAGTTTGAAGGGGGGGCCCCCAGATACGCAGTATTTT. Its translation: CASSLKGGPPDTQYF.

The chain is built from TRBV18 and TRBJ2-3; TRBD1 is a possible D gene (7 bases). The germline V gene encodes CDR1 KGHSH and CDR2 LQKENI. V was trimmed by 3 bases and J by 1 base, leaving 14 bases between them. The CDR3 contains 16 residues. The CDR3, as DNA: TGTGCCAGCTCACCCCGGGGGCAGGGGGGCACAGATACGCAGTATTTT. It is translated as CASSPRGQGGTDTQYF.

The chain links TRBV19 to TRBJ2-1, with TRBD2 matching over 14 bases. Germline CDR1 is LNHDA and CDR2 is SQIVND (reference sequence). This CDR3 is built from 18 residues. Trimming cost V 6 bases and J 6 bases; bases outside gene matches: 13. The DNA of the CDR3 is TGTGCCAGTAGCGCGGGACTAGCGGGAGCCCCGGATTCCAATGAGCAGTTCTTC. Amino acid sequence: CASSAGLAGAPDSNEQFF.

This chain joins TRBV11-2 and TRBJ1-1; D is uncertain. The CDR3 length is 15 residues. Deletions cut 4 bases from V and 3 bases from J, with 15 bases between. CDR1 and CDR2 (germline): SGHAT, FQNNGV. The DNA for the CDR3 is TGTGCCAGCAGCTCCGGCCGCCTGAGGGACACTGAAGCTTTCTTT. The encoded protein is CASSSGRLRDTEAFF.